A single sample gave rise to the 23 T cell receptor beta chains below, sequenced in a study of early stage breast cancer tumors. TCRdb's copy holds only in-frame clones and misses some; the assay was immunoSEQ multiplex PCR. This sample has roughly 30,000 clones, with roughly four fifths found just once. The material sequenced was blood. Receptors originate from a person in their fifties or sixties with breast cancer.

This chain joins TRBV7-3 and TRBJ1-1; the D gene is possibly TRBD1 (5 bases). V lost 3 bases and J lost 1, with 6 bases in between. Germline V lookup: CDR1 SGHTA, CDR2 FQGTGA. There are 13 residues in the CDR3. The CDR3 DNA is TGTGCCAGCAGCTTCGGGGGGAACACTGAAGCTTTCTTT. As protein: CASSFGGNTEAFF.

The gene calls are TRBV28 and TRBJ1-1; D not resolved. The germline V gene encodes CDR1 MDHEN and CDR2 SYDVKM. V was shortened by 0 bases and J by 2 bases, with 16 bases between the two germline ends. The CDR3 runs to 17 residues. CDR3 amino acids: CASSLWSRSQANTEAFF. The CDR3 DNA reads as TGTGCCAGCAGTTTATGGTCCCGGAGTCAGGCCAACACTGAAGCTTTCTTT.

This clone was picked up one time. The chain combines TRBV5-6 with TRBJ2-7, with TRBD1 matching 8 bases. J gave up 3 bases and V 4 bases, and 9 bases lay outside the gene matches. CDR1 and CDR2 from the germline V gene are SGHDT and YYEEEE. The CDR3 is 15 amino acids. The CDR3 DNA reads TGTGCCAGCAGCGTAGGGCAGGGGGCAATCTACGAGCAGTACTTC. Amino acid sequence: CASSVGQGAIYEQYF.

The chain carries TRBV11-2 and TRBJ2-4; 8 bases agree with TRBD2. The CDR3 spans 17 residues. V shed 1 base, J shed 1 base, and the junction held 6 bases outside the gene matches. Germline V gives CDR1 SGHAT, CDR2 FQNNGV. The CDR3, as DNA: TGTGCCAGCAGCTTAGTTCACGGGAGGGGTGCCAAAAACATTCAGTACTTC. Translating gives CASSLVHGRGAKNIQYF.

J is TRBJ2-1 and V is TRBV11-3; D is undetermined. The germline V gene has CDR1 SGHNT and CDR2 YENEEA. V was pared by 8 bases and J by 4 bases, with 15 bases between. CDR3 length: 14 amino acids. The CDR3 DNA sequence: TGTGCCAGCGGAAAAAACCAAGGGTACAATGAGCAGTTCTTC. It specifies CASGKNQGYNEQFF.

The CDR3 spells CATQRTGWWPLHF. The CDR3 nucleotides are TGTGCCACCCAACGGACAGGGTGGTGGCCCCTCCACTTT. V is TRBV28 and J is TRBJ1-6; 8 nucleotides align to TRBD1. The CDR3 extends over 13 amino acids. Germline loops: CDR1 MDHEN, CDR2 SYDVKM. V lost 10 bases and J lost 13; bases outside the gene matches: 12.

V is TRBV11-2 and J is TRBJ1-2, with a weak D call TRBD1 (6 bases). CDR1 is SGHAT and CDR2 is FQNNGV in the germline V gene. This CDR3 has 16 residues. Trimming cost V 7 bases and J 8 bases, with 26 bases left between them. The CDR3 loop is CASTSGVRGGREGYTF. CDR3 DNA sequence: TGTGCCAGCACCTCCGGCGTGAGGGGGGGGCGGGAGGGCTACACCTTC.

V usage is TRBV5-1 and J usage is TRBJ1-1; D call uncertain. The germline CDR1 and CDR2 sequences are SGHRS and YFSETQ. This CDR3 has 14 residues. Trimming pared 3 bases from V and 0 bases from J, leaving 9 bases between. The DNA for the CDR3 is TGCGCCAGCAGCTCCGGTGGTATGAACACTGAAGCTTTCTTT. Translation gives CASSSGGMNTEAFF. The variable domain in full, completed from reference TRBV5-1 and TRBJ1-1, reads KAGVTQTPRYLIKTRGQQVTLSCSPISGHRSVSWYQQTPGQGLQFLFEYFSETQRNKGNFPGRFSGRQFSNSRSEMNVSTLELGDSALYLCASSSGGMNTEAFFGQGTRLTVV.

V and J are TRBV11-2 and TRBJ2-1; 9 positions agree with TRBD2. The CDR3 spans 18 residues. The ends lost 1 base at V and 5 bases at J; junction bases unmatched: 12. Germline V gene data show CDR1 as SGHAT and CDR2 as FQNNGV. In DNA form, the CDR3 reads TGTGCCAGCAGCTTAGGGCACGCTAGCGGGGCCCGAAACAATGAGCAGTTCTTC. Protein product: CASSLGHASGARNNEQFF.

The chain combines TRBV7-9 with TRBJ1-3, with 9 nucleotides matching TRBD1. Looked up from germline, CDR1 is SEHNR and CDR2 is FQNEAQ (reference sequence). J gave up 2 bases and V 6 bases, and 8 bases lay outside the gene matches. This CDR3 is built from 16 residues. For the CDR3, the DNA is TGTGCCAGCAGGTCGCCGGGACAGGGCCCTGGAAACACCATATATTTT. This encodes CASRSPGQGPGNTIYF.

The V gene is TRBV6-6, the J gene TRBJ1-2; the D gene is possibly TRBD1 (5 bases). Trimming took off 4 bases at V and 3 bases at J, with 18 bases between the two ends. This CDR3 region has 16 residues. Germline V gives CDR1 MNHNY, CDR2 SVGAGI (reference sequence). This CDR3 reads CASSFPPGGEDYGYTF. For the CDR3, the DNA is TGTGCCAGCAGTTTCCCCCCCGGGGGAGAGGACTATGGCTACACCTTC.

This chain uses TRBV7-9 with TRBJ2-5; TRBD1 agrees at 8 bases. V gave up 4 bases and J gave up 9 bases; unmatched junction bases: 4. The CDR3 covers 12 residues. In germline, CDR1 is SEHNR, CDR2 FQNEAQ (reference sequence). The DNA of the CDR3 is TGTGCCAGCAGCTGGACAGGGATTGCCCAGTACTTC. It encodes CASSWTGIAQYF.

The chain has TRBV29-1 and TRBJ2-3; D unclear. The V end lost 3 bases, the J end lost 7 bases, and 8 bases lay between the germline ends. This CDR3 region has 11 residues. Per the germline V gene, CDR1 is SQVTM and CDR2 is ANQGSEA. CDR3 sequence: CSVDSRNTQYF. For the CDR3, the DNA is TGCAGCGTTGACTCCAGGAATACGCAGTATTTT.

This clone has just a few counts. The V call is TRBV9, the J call TRBJ2-7, with TRBD2 as a possible D gene (6 bases). Trimming left V 0 bases short and J 3 bases short, with 10 bases between. Germline CDR1 is SGDLS and CDR2 is YYNGEE. This CDR3 comprises 14 residues. The CDR3 coding sequence is TGTGCCAGCAGCGTAGACCAGGGAGGCTACGAGCAGTACTTC. Amino acids: CASSVDQGGYEQYF.

This chain joins TRBV6-5 and TRBJ1-1; tentative D call: TRBD1 (5 bases). The germline V gene encodes CDR1 MNHEY and CDR2 SVGAGI. This CDR3 has 13 amino acids. Between the trimmed V and J ends, which lost 5 bases and 10 bases, there was a span of 17 bases. The CDR3 here is CASSPAGTRGAFF. CDR3 sequence (DNA): TGTGCCAGCAGTCCTGCCGGGACGAGAGGAGCTTTCTTT.

The chain is built from TRBV5-8 and TRBJ2-1; D is possibly TRBD1 or TRBD2 (6 bases each). Germline V gives CDR1 SGHTS, CDR2 YDEGEE. The CDR3 is 14 amino acids. Between the trimmed V and J ends, which lost 0 bases and 10 bases, there was a span of 14 bases. The CDR3, as DNA: TGTGCCAGCAGCTTGGATCCGGGGGCCTTGGAGCAGTTCTTC. Translation: CASSLDPGALEQFF.

The CDR3 nucleotides read TGTGCCAGCACCCTACAGGGGAATGGCTACACCTTC. Protein sequence: CASTLQGNGYTF. The chain carries TRBV2 and TRBJ1-2; 7 nucleotides align to TRBD1. V was clipped by 7 bases and J by 6 bases; unmatched bases: 5. Germline V CDR1 and CDR2: SNHLY, FYNNEI. CDR3 length: 12 residues. Full variable domain (outside the CDR3, taken from reference TRBV2 and TRBJ1-2): EPEVTQTPSHQVTQMGQEVILRCVPISNHLYFYWYRQILGQKVEFLVSFYNNEISEKSEIFDDQFSVERPDGSNFTLKIRSTKLEDSAMYFCASTLQGNGYTFGSGTRLTVV.

The V and J genes are TRBV19 and TRBJ2-3, with TRBD2 matching over 11 bases. Losses at the gene ends were 6 bases for V and 7 bases for J; bases not matched to a gene: 12. Germline V gene data show CDR1 as LNHDA and CDR2 as SQIVND (reference sequence). The CDR3 is 16 residues long. The CDR3 spells CASRLQTSGVGYTQYF. CDR3 sequence (DNA): TGTGCCAGTAGACTCCAGACTAGCGGGGTTGGATATACGCAGTATTTT.

The rearrangement links TRBV5-5 to TRBJ2-3; 8 positions match TRBD2. V was pared by 3 bases and J by 1 base, with 10 bases of the junction left unmatched. CDR1 is SGHKS, CDR2 YYEKEE, per germline (reference sequence). This CDR3 spans 17 amino acids. CDR3 protein: CASSWAGGGWGTDTQYF. DNA of the CDR3: TGTGCCAGCAGCTGGGCCGGGGGGGGCTGGGGCACAGATACGCAGTATTTT. The complete variable domain, with remaining parts taken from reference TRBV5-5 and TRBJ2-3, reads DAGVTQSPTHLIKTRGQQVTLRCSPISGHKSVSWYQQVLGQGPQFIFQYYEKEERGRGNFPDRFSARQFPNYSSELNVNALLLGDSALYLCASSWAGGGWGTDTQYFGPGTRLTVL.

The V and J genes are TRBV28 and TRBJ1-2; D gene ambiguous. Germline V lookup: CDR1 MDHEN, CDR2 SYDVKM. Between the trimmed V and J ends, which lost 5 bases and 8 bases, there was a span of 9 bases. The CDR3 runs to 11 residues. CDR3 coding DNA: TGTGCCAGCAGTCCTCTACGAGGCTACACCTTC. It yields the protein CASSPLRGYTF.

This chain joins TRBV7-9 and TRBJ1-1; the match to TRBD1 covers 11 bases. Germline V gives CDR1 SEHNR, CDR2 FQNEAQ (reference sequence). The V and J ends lost 3 bases and 8 bases, in that order; junction bases with no gene match: 5. This CDR3 comprises 14 residues. CDR3 sequence (DNA): TGTGCCAGCAGCTTTCCGGGACAGGGGGTGGAAGCTTTCTTT. Residues: CASSFPGQGVEAFF.

The gene calls are TRBV19 and TRBJ2-3; tentatively, D is TRBD2 (5 bases). The CDR3 sequence is 12 residues long. Germline CDR1 and CDR2: LNHDA and SQIVND (reference sequence). V lost 10 bases and J 0 bases, leaving 8 bases between the germline ends. The CDR3 DNA reads TGTGCCACTGGACTTAGCACAGATACGCAGTATTTT. As protein: CATGLSTDTQYF.

The J gene is TRBJ1-1, the V gene TRBV7-9; 9 bases agree with TRBD1. This CDR3 has 14 residues. Germline loops: CDR1 SEHNR, CDR2 FQNEAQ (reference sequence). The junction had 3 bases not matched to a gene; V was cut back by 3 bases and J by 4 bases. The CDR3 DNA reads TGTGCCAGCAGCTTTACAGGGGGCGCCACTGAAGCTTTCTTT. As protein: CASSFTGGATEAFF.